These T cell receptor beta chains were read from a single sample in a study of OX40 agonist ivuxolimab in advanced cancers. Measured with immunoSEQ multiplex PCR; TCRdb has only the in-frame clones, and not every one. The table includes more than 55,000 clones, 70% to 80% detected once. This material consisted of CD4+ or CD8+ T cells sorted from blood, taken in a trial of the OX40 agonist ivuxolimab. The receptors were sampled from an adult with an advanced solid tumor such as melanoma, head and neck, liver or kidney cancer. The conserved cysteine and the conserved F or W are not part of the CDR3 here.

J	V	CDR3
TRBJ2-7	TRBV27	ASSLSRTGSYEQY
TRBJ2-1	TRBV14	ASHAGGTSGWSSYNEQF
TRBJ2-1	TRBV7-2	ASSLGAPSNNEQF
TRBJ2-3	TRBV23-1	ASSHHTDTQY
TRBJ1-2	TRBV27	ASSSGGDYGYT
TRBJ1-1	TRBV28	ASSSTGSAF
TRBJ2-7	TRBV4-1	ASSQGGAGTKSSYEQY
TRBJ2-7	TRBV7-9	ASSLERVSPYEQY
TRBJ1-1	TRBV6-5	ASTPGAQTEAF
TRBJ2-1	TRBV6-4	ASSRQTDNEQF
TRBJ2-2	TRBV25-1	ATSKAVHTGELF
TRBJ2-3	TRBV27	ASSSPGPIDTQY
TRBJ1-1	TRBV7-7	ASPRGELEAF
TRBJ2-3	TRBV2	ASNADPRDTQY